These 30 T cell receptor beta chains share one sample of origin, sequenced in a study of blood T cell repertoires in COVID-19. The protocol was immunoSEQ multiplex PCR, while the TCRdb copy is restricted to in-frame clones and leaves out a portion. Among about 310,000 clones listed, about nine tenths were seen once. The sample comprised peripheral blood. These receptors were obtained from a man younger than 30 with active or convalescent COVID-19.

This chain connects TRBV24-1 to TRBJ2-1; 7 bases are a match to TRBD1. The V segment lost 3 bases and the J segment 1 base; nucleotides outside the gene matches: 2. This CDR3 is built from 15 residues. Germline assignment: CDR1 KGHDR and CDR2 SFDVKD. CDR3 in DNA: TGTGCCACCAGTGATCGACAGGGTTCCTACAATGAGCAGTTCTTC. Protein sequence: CATSDRQGSYNEQFF.

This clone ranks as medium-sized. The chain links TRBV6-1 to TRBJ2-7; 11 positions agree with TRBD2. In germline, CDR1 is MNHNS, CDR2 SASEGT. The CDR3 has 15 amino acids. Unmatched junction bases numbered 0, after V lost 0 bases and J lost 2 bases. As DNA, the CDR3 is TGTGCCAGCAGTGAAGCGACTAGCGGGGCCTACGAGCAGTACTTC. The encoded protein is CASSEATSGAYEQYF.

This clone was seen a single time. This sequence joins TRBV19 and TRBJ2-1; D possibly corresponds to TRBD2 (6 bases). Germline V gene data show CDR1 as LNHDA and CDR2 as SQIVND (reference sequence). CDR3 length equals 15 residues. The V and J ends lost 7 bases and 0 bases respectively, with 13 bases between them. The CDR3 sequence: CASNAGRSSYNEQFF. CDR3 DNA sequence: TGTGCCAGTAACGCGGGACGAAGCTCCTACAATGAGCAGTTCTTC.

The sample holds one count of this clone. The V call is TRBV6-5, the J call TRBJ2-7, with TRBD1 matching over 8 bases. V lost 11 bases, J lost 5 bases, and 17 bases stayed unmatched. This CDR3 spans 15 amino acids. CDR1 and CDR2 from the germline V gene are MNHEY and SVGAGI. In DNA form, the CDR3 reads TGTGCCTCCTTCCCTTCCCGACAGGGGTTCGACGAGCAGTACTTC. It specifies CASFPSRQGFDEQYF.

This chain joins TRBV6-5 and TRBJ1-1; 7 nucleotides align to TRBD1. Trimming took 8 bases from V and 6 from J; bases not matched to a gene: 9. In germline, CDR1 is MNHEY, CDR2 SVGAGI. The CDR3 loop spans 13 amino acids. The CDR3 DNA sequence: TGTGCCAGCGGCCCTGGCACAGGGGCTGAAGCTTTCTTT. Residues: CASGPGTGAEAFF.

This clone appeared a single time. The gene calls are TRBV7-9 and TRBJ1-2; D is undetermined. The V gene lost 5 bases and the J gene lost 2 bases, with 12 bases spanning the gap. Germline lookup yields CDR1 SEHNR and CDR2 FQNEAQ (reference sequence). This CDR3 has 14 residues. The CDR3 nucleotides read TGTGCCAGCAGCCGCCGGAGTACCAACTATGGCTACACCTTC. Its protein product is CASSRRSTNYGYTF.

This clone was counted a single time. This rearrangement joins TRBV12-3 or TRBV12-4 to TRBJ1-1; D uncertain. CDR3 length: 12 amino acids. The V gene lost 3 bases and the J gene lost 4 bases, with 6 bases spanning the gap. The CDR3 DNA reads TGTGCCAGCAGTTTCAGTGGCACTGAAGCTTTCTTT. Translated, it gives CASSFSGTEAFF.

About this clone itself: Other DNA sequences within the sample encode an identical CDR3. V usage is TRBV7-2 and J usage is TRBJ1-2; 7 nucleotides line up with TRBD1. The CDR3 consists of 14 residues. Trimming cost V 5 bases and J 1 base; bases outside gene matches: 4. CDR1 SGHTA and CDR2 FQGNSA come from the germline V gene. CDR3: CASSLGQNNYGYTF. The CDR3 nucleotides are TGTGCCAGCAGCCTGGGACAGAATAACTATGGCTACACCTTC.

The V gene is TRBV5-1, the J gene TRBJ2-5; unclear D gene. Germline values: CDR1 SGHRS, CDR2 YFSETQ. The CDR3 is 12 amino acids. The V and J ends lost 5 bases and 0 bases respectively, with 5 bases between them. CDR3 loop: CASRSDQETQYF. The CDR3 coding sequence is TGCGCCAGCAGGAGCGACCAAGAGACCCAGTACTTC.

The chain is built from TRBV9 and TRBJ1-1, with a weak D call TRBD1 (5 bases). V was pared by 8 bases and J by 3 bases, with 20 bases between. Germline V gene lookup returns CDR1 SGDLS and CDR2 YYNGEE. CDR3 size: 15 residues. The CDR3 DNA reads TGTGCCAGTTCCCGACGGCCGGCGGGGGACACTGAAGCTTTCTTT. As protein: CASSRRPAGDTEAFF.

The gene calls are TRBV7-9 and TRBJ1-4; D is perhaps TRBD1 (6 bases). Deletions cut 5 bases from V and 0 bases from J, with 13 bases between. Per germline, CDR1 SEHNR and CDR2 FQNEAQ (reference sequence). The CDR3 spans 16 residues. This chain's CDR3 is CASSPRDITTNEKLFF. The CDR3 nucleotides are TGTGCCAGCAGCCCTCGGGACATCACAACTAATGAAAAACTGTTTTTT.

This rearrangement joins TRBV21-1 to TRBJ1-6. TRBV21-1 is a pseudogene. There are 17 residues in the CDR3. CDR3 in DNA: TGTGCCAGCAGCAAAACGAGAGGGAGGTCCTATAATTCACCCCTCCACTTT. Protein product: CASSKTRGRSYNSPLHF.

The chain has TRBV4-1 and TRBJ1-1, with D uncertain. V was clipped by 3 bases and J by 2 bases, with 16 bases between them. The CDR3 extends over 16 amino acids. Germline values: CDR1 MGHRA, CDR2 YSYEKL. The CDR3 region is CASSQPPGNRNTEAFF. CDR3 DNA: TGCGCCAGCAGCCAGCCGCCGGGGAACAGAAACACTGAAGCTTTCTTT.

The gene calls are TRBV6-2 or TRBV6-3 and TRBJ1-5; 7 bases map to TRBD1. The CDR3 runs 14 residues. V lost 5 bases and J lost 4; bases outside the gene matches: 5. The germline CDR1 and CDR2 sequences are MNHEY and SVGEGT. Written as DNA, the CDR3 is TGTGCCAGCAGTCGGTCGACAGGGAATCAGCCCCAGCATTTT. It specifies CASSRSTGNQPQHF.

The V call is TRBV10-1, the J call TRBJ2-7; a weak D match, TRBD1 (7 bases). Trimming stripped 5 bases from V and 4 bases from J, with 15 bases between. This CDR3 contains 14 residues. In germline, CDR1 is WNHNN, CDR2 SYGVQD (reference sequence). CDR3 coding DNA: TGCGCCAGCAGTAGAGACAGGGAGGCATACGAGCAGTACTTC. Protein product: CASSRDREAYEQYF.

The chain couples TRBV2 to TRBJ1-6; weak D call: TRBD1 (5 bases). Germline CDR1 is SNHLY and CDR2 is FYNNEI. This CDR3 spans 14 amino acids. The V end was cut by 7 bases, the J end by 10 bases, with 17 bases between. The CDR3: CASTGGVASSPLHF. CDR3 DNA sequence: TGTGCCAGCACTGGGGGGGTGGCGTCATCACCCCTCCACTTT.

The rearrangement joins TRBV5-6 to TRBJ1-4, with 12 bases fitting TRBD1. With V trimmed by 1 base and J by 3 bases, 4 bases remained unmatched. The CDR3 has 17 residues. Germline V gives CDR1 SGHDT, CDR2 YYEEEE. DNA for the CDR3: TGTGCCAGCAGCTTGAGGGGACAGGGGGCTTCTAATGAAAAACTGTTTTTT. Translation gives CASSLRGQGASNEKLFF.

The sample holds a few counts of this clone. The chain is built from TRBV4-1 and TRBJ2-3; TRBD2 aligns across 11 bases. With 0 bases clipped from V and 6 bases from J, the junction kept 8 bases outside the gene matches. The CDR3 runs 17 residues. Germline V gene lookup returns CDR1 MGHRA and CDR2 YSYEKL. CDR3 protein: CASSQDHELAGVDTQYF. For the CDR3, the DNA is TGCGCCAGCAGCCAAGATCACGAACTAGCGGGAGTCGATACGCAGTATTTT.

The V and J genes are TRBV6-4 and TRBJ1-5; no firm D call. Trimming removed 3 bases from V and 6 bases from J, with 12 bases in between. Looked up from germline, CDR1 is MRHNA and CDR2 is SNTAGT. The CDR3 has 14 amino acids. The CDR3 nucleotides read TGTGCCAGCAGTGAATTCGGGAATAGTCAGCCCCAGCATTTT. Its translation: CASSEFGNSQPQHF.

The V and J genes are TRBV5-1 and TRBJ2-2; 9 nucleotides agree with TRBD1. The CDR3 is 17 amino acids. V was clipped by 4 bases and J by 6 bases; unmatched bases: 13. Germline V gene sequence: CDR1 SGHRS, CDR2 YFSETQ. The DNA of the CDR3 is TGCGCCAGCAGCCAACCGGCCGGGACAGGGTCGCCCGGGGAGCTGTTTTTT. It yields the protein CASSQPAGTGSPGELFF. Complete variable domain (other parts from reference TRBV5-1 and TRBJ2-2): KAGVTQTPRYLIKTRGQQVTLSCSPISGHRSVSWYQQTPGQGLQFLFEYFSETQRNKGNFPGRFSGRQFSNSRSEMNVSTLELGDSALYLCASSQPAGTGSPGELFFGEGSRLTVL.

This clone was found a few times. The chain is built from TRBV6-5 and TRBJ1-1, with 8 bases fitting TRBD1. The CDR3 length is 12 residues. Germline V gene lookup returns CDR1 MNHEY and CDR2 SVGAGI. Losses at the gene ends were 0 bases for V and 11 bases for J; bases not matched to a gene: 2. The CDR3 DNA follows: TGTGCCAGCAGTTACTCGGACAGGGTTGCTTTCTTT. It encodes CASSYSDRVAFF.

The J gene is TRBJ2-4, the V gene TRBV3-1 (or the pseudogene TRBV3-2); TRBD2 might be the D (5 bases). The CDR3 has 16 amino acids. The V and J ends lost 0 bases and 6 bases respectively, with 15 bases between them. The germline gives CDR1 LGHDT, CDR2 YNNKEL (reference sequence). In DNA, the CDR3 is TGTGCCAGCAGCCAAGATAGGACTGAATATGGAAACATTCAGTACTTC. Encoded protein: CASSQDRTEYGNIQYF.

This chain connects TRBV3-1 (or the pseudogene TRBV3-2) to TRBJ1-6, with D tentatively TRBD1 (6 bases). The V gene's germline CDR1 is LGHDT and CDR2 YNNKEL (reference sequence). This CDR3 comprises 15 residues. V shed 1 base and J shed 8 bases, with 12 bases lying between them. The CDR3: CASSQVGQGHSPLHF. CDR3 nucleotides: TGTGCCAGCAGCCAAGTTGGTCAGGGGCATTCACCCCTCCACTTT.

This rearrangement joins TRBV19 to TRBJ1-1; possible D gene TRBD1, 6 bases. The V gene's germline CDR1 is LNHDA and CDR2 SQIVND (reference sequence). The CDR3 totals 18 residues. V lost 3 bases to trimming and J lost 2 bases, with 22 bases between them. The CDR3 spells CASSIITAGALFNTEAFF. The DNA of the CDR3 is TGTGCCAGTAGTATTATCACGGCAGGGGCCCTCTTTAACACTGAAGCTTTCTTT.

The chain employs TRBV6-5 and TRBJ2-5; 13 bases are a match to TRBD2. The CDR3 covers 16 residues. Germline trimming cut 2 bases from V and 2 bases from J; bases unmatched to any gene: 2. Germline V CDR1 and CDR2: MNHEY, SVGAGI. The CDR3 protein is CASSYPGLAGQETQYF. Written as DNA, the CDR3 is TGTGCCAGCAGTTACCCGGGACTAGCGGGACAAGAGACCCAGTACTTC.

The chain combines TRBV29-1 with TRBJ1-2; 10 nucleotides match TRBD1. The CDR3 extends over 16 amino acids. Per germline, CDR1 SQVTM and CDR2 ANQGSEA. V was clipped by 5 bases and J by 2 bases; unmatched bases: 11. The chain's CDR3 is CSVYTKEDRGNYGYTF. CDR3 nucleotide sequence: TGCAGCGTTTACACTAAGGAGGACAGGGGGAACTATGGCTACACCTTC.

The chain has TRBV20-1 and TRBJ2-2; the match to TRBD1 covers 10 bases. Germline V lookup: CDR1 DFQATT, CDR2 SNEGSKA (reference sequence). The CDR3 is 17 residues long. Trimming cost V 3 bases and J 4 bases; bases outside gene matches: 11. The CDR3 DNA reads TGCAGTGCTAGTGGGATCTCGGGACAGGGGATCACCGGGGAGCTGTTTTTT. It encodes CSASGISGQGITGELFF.

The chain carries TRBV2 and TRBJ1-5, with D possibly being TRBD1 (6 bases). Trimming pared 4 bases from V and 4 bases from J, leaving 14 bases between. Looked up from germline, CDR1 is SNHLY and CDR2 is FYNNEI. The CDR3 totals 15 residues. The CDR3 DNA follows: TGTGCCAGCAGTGTTTTCCGGGACACAAATCAGCCCCAGCATTTT. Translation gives CASSVFRDTNQPQHF.

The CDR3 DNA sequence: TGTGCCAGCAGTTGGGCTGTCACCTACGAGCAGTACTTC. This translates into CASSWAVTYEQYF. The rearrangement uses TRBV6-5 and TRBJ2-7; no firm D call. Trimming took off 4 bases at V and 2 bases at J, with 9 bases between the two ends. Germline-derived CDR1 and CDR2 are MNHEY and SVGAGI. The CDR3 runs 13 residues.

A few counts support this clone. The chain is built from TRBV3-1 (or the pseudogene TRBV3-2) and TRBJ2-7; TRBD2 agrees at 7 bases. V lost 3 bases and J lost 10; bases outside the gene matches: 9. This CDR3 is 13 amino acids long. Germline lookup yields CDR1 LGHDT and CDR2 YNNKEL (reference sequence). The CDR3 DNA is TGTGCCAGCAGCCAGACCTCCGGGGGGTTACAGTACTTC. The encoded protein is CASSQTSGGLQYF.